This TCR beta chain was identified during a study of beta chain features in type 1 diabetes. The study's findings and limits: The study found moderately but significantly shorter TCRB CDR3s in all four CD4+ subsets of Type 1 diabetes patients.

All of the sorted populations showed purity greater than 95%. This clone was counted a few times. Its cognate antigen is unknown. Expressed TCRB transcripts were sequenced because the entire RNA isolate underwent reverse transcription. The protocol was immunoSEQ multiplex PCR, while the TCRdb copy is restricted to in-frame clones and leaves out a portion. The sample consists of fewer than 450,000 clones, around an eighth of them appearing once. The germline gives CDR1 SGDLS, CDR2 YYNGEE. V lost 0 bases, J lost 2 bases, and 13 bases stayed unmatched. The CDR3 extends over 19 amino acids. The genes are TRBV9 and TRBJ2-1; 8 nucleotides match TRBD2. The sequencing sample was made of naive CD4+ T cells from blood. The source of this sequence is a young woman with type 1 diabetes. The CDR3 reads CASSVGPSGPFSAYNEQFF. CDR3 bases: TGTGCCAGCAGCGTAGGGCCTAGCGGGCCGTTCTCGGCCTACAATGAGCAGTTCTTC. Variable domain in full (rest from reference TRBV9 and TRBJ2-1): DSGVTQTPKHLITATGQRVTLRCSPRSGDLSVYWYQQSLDQGLQFLIQYYNGEERAKGNILERFSAQQFPDLHSELNLSSLELGDSALYFCASSVGPSGPFSAYNEQFFGPGTRLTVL.